Listed below are T cell receptor beta chains from one sample, sequenced in a study of PD-1 blockade in mismatch repair-deficient tumors. TCRdb's copy holds only in-frame clones and misses some; the assay was immunoSEQ multiplex PCR. The table records some 120,000 clones, around nine tenths of them present only once. Sequenced material: peripheral blood, taken 72 weeks after starting pembrolizumab. These receptors were obtained from an adult with mismatch repair-deficient cancer. The CDR3 runs from the conserved cysteine through the conserved F or W. Fields, in order: clone size, D gene, V gene, J gene, CDR3 DNA, CDR3 protein. D genes are given only for firm matches. Rows may omit the clone size; those that give it use once, few, many or a size class.

NA	NA	TRBV5-1	TRBJ2-1	TGCGCCAGCAGCCAGGGGGGAGGTGAGCAGTTCTTC	CASSQGGGEQFF
NA	NA	TRBV30	TRBJ2-6	TGTGCCTGGAGGATACAGGGTGCCCCTGGGGCCAACGTCCTGACTTTC	CAWRIQGAPGANVLTF
NA	NA	TRBV4-1	TRBJ1-2	TGCGCCAGCAGCCAAGATACGGACGGCTACACCTTC	CASSQDTDGYTF
NA	TRBD2	TRBV2	TRBJ2-7	TGTGCCAGCAGGGGTAGACTAGCGGGAGGAACCTACGAGCAGTACTTC	CASRGRLAGGTYEQYF
NA	NA	TRBV6-1	TRBJ2-3	TGTGCCAGCAGAGTTCGGGACGGCACAGATACGCAGTATTTT	CASRVRDGTDTQYF
NA	NA	TRBV5-1	TRBJ2-7	TGCGCCAGCAGCTCCCCAGAAAGCGGCTCCTACGAGCAGTACTTC	CASSSPESGSYEQYF
NA	NA	TRBV21-1	TRBJ1-2	TGTGCCAGCAGCGGTTCTTTGGCAGGGGGCTGGAACTATGGCTACACCTTC	CASSGSLAGGWNYGYTF
once	NA	TRBV21-1	TRBJ2-2	TGTGCCAGCAGCAAAGTCAGAGGGGGACAGGGGGACACCGGGGAGCTGTTTTTT	CASSKVRGGQGDTGELFF
once	NA	TRBV29-1	TRBJ2-1	TGCAGCGTTGGACGAGGGGGCTCCTACAATGAGCAGTTCTTC	CSVGRGGSYNEQFF
NA	NA	TRBV2	TRBJ2-1	TGTGCCAGCAGTGACGTACGTTCCCGGGTCTACAATGAGCAGTTCTTC	CASSDVRSRVYNEQFF
NA	TRBD2	TRBV6-1	TRBJ2-7	TGTGCCAGCAGCGTACTAGCGGAAAGCTCCTACGAGCAGTACTTC	CASSVLAESSYEQYF
NA	NA	TRBV5-4	TRBJ2-1	TGTGCCAGCAGCCTTCCATTCTCCTACAATGAGCAGTTCTTC	CASSLPFSYNEQFF
NA	NA	TRBV4-1	TRBJ2-3	TGCGCCAGCAGCCAAGAAGGTGGGCCTAGCACAGATACGCAGTATTTT	CASSQEGGPSTDTQYF
NA	NA	TRBV2	TRBJ1-4	TGTGCCGGGGGGCTTAATGAAAAACTGTTTTTT	CAGGLNEKLFF
NA	NA	TRBV7-9	TRBJ1-3	TGTGCCAGCAGCTTAGCGGATTTACAGGGACGCTCTGGAAACACCATATATTTT	CASSLADLQGRSGNTIYF
NA	NA	TRBV6-5	TRBJ1-4	TGTGCCAGCAGACCTCCGGGGGTCGGCTACGAAAAACTGTTTTTT	CASRPPGVGYEKLFF
NA	TRBD1	TRBV7-2	TRBJ2-5	TGTGCCAGCAGCCCGGGACAGGGTCAGACCCAGTACTTC	CASSPGQGQTQYF
NA	NA	TRBV27	TRBJ1-4	TGTGCCAGCAGTTTATCGGGGGGCGCCGACGAAAAACTGTTTTTT	CASSLSGGADEKLFF
NA	NA	TRBV19	TRBJ1-5	TGTGCCAGTAGTATTTTAACAAACCACAATCAGCCCCAGCATTTT	CASSILTNHNQPQHF
NA	NA	TRBV18	TRBJ2-1	TGTGCCAGCTCACCCCAGGGCCCCAATGAGCAGTTCTTC	CASSPQGPNEQFF
NA	NA	TRBV5-6	TRBJ2-2	TGTGCCAGCAGCCTGGTTTCGGGGGCGGACACCGGGGAGCTGTTTTTT	CASSLVSGADTGELFF
NA	NA	TRBV4-2	TRBJ2-2	TGTGCCAGCAGCCAGACCGGGCTAAGCGTTACCGGGGAGCTGTTTTTT	CASSQTGLSVTGELFF
NA	NA	TRBV7-9	TRBJ2-3	TGTGCCAGCAGCCCTGTCGCTGTGGATACGCAGTATTTT	CASSPVAVDTQYF
NA	TRBD1	TRBV4-3	TRBJ2-7	TGCGCCAGCAGCCTCGACAGGGGCCCCCGGGAGCAGTACTTC	CASSLDRGPREQYF
NA	TRBD1	TRBV12-5	TRBJ2-7	TGTGCTAGTGGTTTGGCCGATGGGACAGGGGTTTCCCCCTTGCCCTACGAGCAGTACTTC	CASGLADGTGVSPLPYEQYF
few	TRBD1	TRBV11-2	TRBJ2-7	TGTGCCAGCAGCTACCAGGGGGCCATCGAGCAGTACTTC	CASSYQGAIEQYF
NA	NA	TRBV9	TRBJ1-4	TGTGCCAGCAGCGCCTCGAACAGGGCCAATAATGAAAAACTGTTTTTT	CASSASNRANNEKLFF
NA	NA	TRBV10-1	TRBJ2-7	TGCGCCAGCAGTGAGCAGTCCTACTACGAGCAGTACTTC	CASSEQSYYEQYF
NA	NA	TRBV5-1	TRBJ1-1	TGCGCCAGCAGCTTTCGAAGGCTTAACACTGAAGCTTTCTTT	CASSFRRLNTEAFF
NA	TRBD2	TRBV19	TRBJ2-7	TGTGCCAGTAGTGCGGGACTAGCGGGAGTAGACGAGCAGTACTTC	CASSAGLAGVDEQYF
NA	TRBD2	TRBV4-3	TRBJ2-3	TGCGCCAGCAGCCAAGATCTGGGGACTAGTCGGCAGTATTTT	CASSQDLGTSRQYF
once	NA	TRBV11-2	TRBJ2-7	TGTGCCAGCACCCTAGAGCTGGTTGCCTACGAGCAGTACTTC	CASTLELVAYEQYF
few	TRBD1	TRBV28	TRBJ1-3	TGTGCCAGCAGCCAGGGACAGGCGGGGAGAAACACCATATATTTT	CASSQGQAGRNTIYF
NA	NA	TRBV27	TRBJ2-3	TGTGCCAGCAGTTTTATGGGGGCAGATACGCAGTATTTT	CASSFMGADTQYF
NA	NA	TRBV7-8	TRBJ1-1	TGTGCCAGCAGCCCCGGGGGCACTGAAGCTTTCTTT	CASSPGGTEAFF
NA	NA	TRBV30	TRBJ1-3	TGTGCCTCCGTGGGGGGTTTTAACAACACGAGCTCTGGAAACACCATATATTTT	CASVGGFNNTSSGNTIYF
NA	TRBD2	TRBV11-2	TRBJ2-7	TGTGCCAGCAGCTTAGTCCCTGCGGGAGGGCCTCGGGAGCAGTACTTC	CASSLVPAGGPREQYF
NA	NA	TRBV29-1	TRBJ1-2	TGCAGCGTTGATACGGGGCGTGGGGATGGCTACACCTTC	CSVDTGRGDGYTF
NA	NA	TRBV29-1	TRBJ2-7	TGCAGCGTAGGGGTGGGAGTAGCCTACGAGCAGTACTTC	CSVGVGVAYEQYF
NA	TRBD2	TRBV7-4	TRBJ2-1	TGTGCCAGCAGCTTATGGCGGGAGGGCCTTAGGAGCTCCTACAATGAGCAGTTCTTC	CASSLWREGLRSSYNEQFF
NA	NA	TRBV2	TRBJ2-7	TGTGCCAGCAGTGAAGAACCTAGCCCAACCTACGAGCAGTACTTC	CASSEEPSPTYEQYF
NA	TRBD1	TRBV4-3	TRBJ2-5	TGCGCCAGCAGCCAAGGAGGGACAGGGCCTCGAAGGACCCAGTACTTC	CASSQGGTGPRRTQYF
NA	NA	TRBV21-1	TRBJ2-7	TGTGCCAGCAGAGGACAGGTAACCTACGAGCAGTACTTC	CASRGQVTYEQYF
NA	NA	TRBV7-2	TRBJ2-1	TGTGCCAGCAGCTTAGCCTCTAGCCACATCCATGAGCAGTTCTTC	CASSLASSHIHEQFF
NA	NA	TRBV4-1	TRBJ1-2	TGCGCCAGCAGCCAAGAGGGCCCGGCCGGGGGGTATGGCTACACCTTC	CASSQEGPAGGYGYTF
NA	NA	TRBV5-6	TRBJ2-7	TGTGCCAGCAGCTTGGATCGGGACTTTACCTACGAGCAGTACTTC	CASSLDRDFTYEQYF